Listed here is a single T cell receptor beta chain. The record originates from a study of cytomegalovirus exposure and HLA in healthy donors. PCR involved 60 Vbeta and 13 Jbeta primers. Produced via immunoSEQ multiplex PCR; TCRdb's table is partial and in-frame only. This table lists about 42,000 clones. CDR1 GTSNPN and CDR2 SVGIG come from the germline V gene (reference sequence). The CDR3 has 11 residues. Trimming removed 3 bases from V and 8 bases from J, with 10 bases in between. The sample taken for sequencing was PBMCs. The TCR was taken from a man aged 25-45 years in good health and CMV-seronegative. The V gene is TRBV30, the J gene TRBJ1-1; the D is unclear. CDR3 protein: CAWSPLREAFF. In DNA form, the CDR3 reads TGTGCCTGGAGCCCCCTCCGGGAAGCTTTCTTT.